This TCR beta chain was sequenced during a study of T-cell memory formation after mild COVID-19. Study details: The TCR clusters were mostly specific to one donor. General observations from the study: Contracting clones from day 15 to 85 showed balanced CD4/CD8; later expanders favored CD4+. Confirmation was lacking for SARS-CoV-2 specificity of second-wave clones that peaked on day 37. Contracting CD4+ clones were located mainly in CM and EM, and CD8+ clones in EMRA.

Using its own MiXCR run on the 5' RACE reads, TCRdb lists one record per CDR3 protein. The top ten clones hold roughly 40% of a sample with some 100,000 distinct CDR3 sequences, around 10% of them seen once. The germline gives CDR1 SGHNT, CDR2 YYREEE (reference sequence). J gave up 3 bases and V 4 bases, and 5 bases lay outside the gene matches. The CDR3 sequence is 15 residues long. Ten or more counts support this clonotype. Antigen: not known. The chain carries TRBV5-4 and TRBJ2-3, with TRBD1 identical over 10 bases. This receptor was taken from a man younger than 35 who had mild COVID-19 (a few samples of this study predate the infection). Cell type and time point are not known. The material sequenced was PBMCs or a T cell subset sorted from them (not recorded which). CDR3 in DNA: TGTGCCAGCAGCACCCGGGACAGGGGAACAGATACGCAGTATTTT. Protein sequence: CASSTRDRGTDTQYF.